What follows describes a single T cell receptor (beta chain). Antigen: not known. Focal radiation plus CTLA-4 blockade with ipilimumab was given to patients with chemo-refractory metastatic non-small-cell lung cancer. This sample was taken from a study of radiotherapy plus CTLA-4 blockade in lung cancer. Overall study: Disease control reached approximately 31%, with objective responses in around 19%. Study observations and caveats: Clones of tumor-derived TCRs expanded in blood after radiotherapy plus ipilimumab.

Deletions cut 7 bases from V and 0 bases from J, with 4 bases between. The CDR3 totals 12 residues. The V gene's germline CDR1 is MNHNS and CDR2 SASEGT. Clones were read by immunoSEQ multiplex PCR, and TCRdb kept only the in-frame ones, dropping some. The sample lists tens of thousands of clones, around 79% occurring once. This sample comprised peripheral blood, obtained from a patient treated with radiotherapy plus ipilimumab. The TCR originated in a human donor with non-small cell lung cancer who had a partial response to radiotherapy plus ipilimumab. Some clones in this sample may be carry-over from other donors' samples. The genes are TRBV6-1 and TRBJ1-3; D is unresolved. This CDR3 is CASTLSGNTIYF. DNA of the CDR3: TGTGCCAGCACCCTCTCTGGAAACACCATATATTTT.